A selection of T cell receptor beta chains follows, all from one sample in a study of blood T cell repertoires in COVID-19. This table comes from immunoSEQ multiplex PCR, and its TCRdb copy is limited to in-frame clones, with some not included. There are some 40,000 clones in the sample; 60% to 80% occur only once, and around 17% lies in the top ten. The sample consisted of peripheral blood. These receptors were taken from a man between 65 and 79 years old with acute or convalescent COVID-19. Each CDR3 is given with its conserved first and last residue. Fields, in order: J gene, clone size, V gene, D gene, CDR3 DNA, CDR3 protein. The D gene is left open where the match is weak. Clone size appears in some rows only: once, few, many, or a class for an expanded clone.

J: TRBJ1-2; size: .; V: TRBV18; D: .; DNA: TGTGCCAGCTCACCATCGGACACCCGAGGCTACACCTTC; CDR3: CASSPSDTRGYTF
J: TRBJ2-2; size: once; V: TRBV6-5; D: TRBD2; DNA: TGTGCCAGCAGCCCGGGACTAGTTGTCACCGGGGAGCTGTTTTTT; CDR3: CASSPGLVVTGELFF
J: TRBJ1-1; size: .; V: TRBV5-6; D: .; DNA: TGTGCCAGCAGCTTCTGGACGGGGGGGAGGAACACTGAAGCTTTCTTT; CDR3: CASSFWTGGRNTEAFF
J: TRBJ2-5; size: medium-sized; V: TRBV5-8; D: .; DNA: TGTGCCAGCAGTTTAAGCTTACGGTCCGTCGGAGAGACCCAGTACTTC; CDR3: CASSLSLRSVGETQYF
J: TRBJ1-5; size: once; V: TRBV6-2/TRBV6-3; D: .; DNA: TGTGCCAGCAGCCCCGGGGGGGGATTCAATCAGCCCCAGCATTTT; CDR3: CASSPGGGFNQPQHF
J: TRBJ2-5; size: .; V: TRBV9; D: TRBD1; DNA: TGTGCCAGCAGCGTAGGGGGGACAGGTAGAGACGGCCAGTACTTC; CDR3: CASSVGGTGRDGQYF
J: TRBJ1-6; size: .; V: TRBV19; D: .; DNA: TGTGCCAGTAGTATCGGCGGGAACGAGGGTTCACCCCTCCACTTT; CDR3: CASSIGGNEGSPLHF
J: TRBJ1-2; size: .; V: TRBV2; D: .; DNA: TGTGCCAGCAGTGAACAGGGGCGAAACTATGGCTACACCTTC; CDR3: CASSEQGRNYGYTF
J: TRBJ2-2; size: .; V: TRBV5-5; D: .; DNA: TGTGCCAGCAGCTTGATGGCAAACACCGGGGAGCTGTTTTTT; CDR3: CASSLMANTGELFF
J: TRBJ2-1; size: few; V: TRBV19; D: TRBD2; DNA: TGTGCCAGTAGTATATTAGCGGGGGGTTCCTACAATGAGCAGTTCTTC; CDR3: CASSILAGGSYNEQFF
J: TRBJ1-4; size: few; V: TRBV3-1/TRBV3-2; D: .; DNA: TGTGCCAGCAGCCAAGATAATGGGGGCGGAAAACTGTTTTTT; CDR3: CASSQDNGGGKLFF
J: TRBJ2-5; size: .; V: TRBV4-3; D: TRBD2; DNA: TGCGCCAGCAGCCAAGATAAGGCGGGAGGTTTAACCCAGTACTTC; CDR3: CASSQDKAGGLTQYF
J: TRBJ1-2; size: .; V: TRBV4-2; D: .; DNA: TGTGCCAGCAGCCTTTTGCGGCAGTCCAACCTTCCTAGCTATGGCTACACCTTC; CDR3: CASSLLRQSNLPSYGYTF
J: TRBJ2-7; size: once; V: TRBV6-1; D: TRBD1; DNA: TGTGCCAGCAGTGAGTGGGACAGGGAGATCTACGAGCAGTACTTC; CDR3: CASSEWDREIYEQYF
J: TRBJ1-1; size: .; V: TRBV27; D: .; DNA: TGTGCCAGCAGCAGGGGTAGCACTGAAGCTTTCTTT; CDR3: CASSRGSTEAFF
J: TRBJ2-2; size: once; V: TRBV5-1; D: TRBD1; DNA: TGCGCCAGCAGCTTGAGAACAGGGGGCGACGGGGAGCTGTTTTTT; CDR3: CASSLRTGGDGELFF
J: TRBJ1-1; size: .; V: TRBV5-6; D: TRBD1; DNA: TGTGCCAGCAGTGACAGGGGGGAATACACTGAAGCTTTCTTT; CDR3: CASSDRGEYTEAFF
J: TRBJ1-6; size: .; V: TRBV27; D: .; DNA: TGTGCCAGCAGTTTATCACGGGTCGCACCCCTCCACTTT; CDR3: CASSLSRVAPLHF
J: TRBJ1-1; size: .; V: TRBV2; D: .; DNA: TGTGCCAGCAGTGAAGTACTTGTAGGGAGAGCTGAAGCTTTCTTT; CDR3: CASSEVLVGRAEAFF
J: TRBJ2-5; size: .; V: TRBV7-2; D: TRBD2; DNA: TGTGCCAGCAGCAGACTAGCGGGGGGCCTCCAAGAGACCCAGTACTTC; CDR3: CASSRLAGGLQETQYF
J: TRBJ1-5; size: few; V: TRBV19; D: .; DNA: TGTGCCAGTAGTATGGCTAATCAGCCCCAGCATTTT; CDR3: CASSMANQPQHF
J: TRBJ1-2; size: .; V: TRBV29-1; D: .; DNA: TGCAGCGTTGGGCATACAGATGGCTACACCTTC; CDR3: CSVGHTDGYTF
J: TRBJ1-1; size: .; V: TRBV9; D: TRBD1; DNA: TGTGCCAGCAGCCCACGGACAGGGAGGGCTGAAGCTTTCTTT; CDR3: CASSPRTGRAEAFF
J: TRBJ2-5; size: .; V: TRBV27; D: .; DNA: TGTGCCAGCAGTATAGGGCGCGGGGTCGGGACCCAGTACTTC; CDR3: CASSIGRGVGTQYF
J: TRBJ1-4; size: few; V: TRBV7-6; D: TRBD1; DNA: TGTGCCAGCAGCCGAGGACAGGGCTTACGGAATGAAAAACTGTTTTTT; CDR3: CASSRGQGLRNEKLFF
J: TRBJ1-4; size: .; V: TRBV28; D: TRBD1; DNA: TGTGCCAGCAGATACGACAGGGTCGCAACTAATGAAAAACTGTTTTTT; CDR3: CASRYDRVATNEKLFF
J: TRBJ1-6; size: .; V: TRBV3-1/TRBV3-2; D: .; DNA: TGTGCCAGCACCCCTGGGCAGGGAAAATCTTCACCCCTCCACTTT; CDR3: CASTPGQGKSSPLHF
J: TRBJ2-6; size: .; V: TRBV5-1; D: TRBD2; DNA: TGCGCCAGCAGCAAACTAGCGATTGTCTCTGGGGCCAACGTCCTGACTTTC; CDR3: CASSKLAIVSGANVLTF
J: TRBJ1-2; size: .; V: TRBV30; D: .; DNA: TGTGCCTGGAGACAAATATTAACCCGATATGGCTACACCTTC; CDR3: CAWRQILTRYGYTF
J: TRBJ2-5; size: .; V: TRBV5-5; D: TRBD2; DNA: TGTGCCAGCAGCTCAAACCTTCTAGCGGGGGGTGAGACCCAGTACTTC; CDR3: CASSSNLLAGGETQYF
J: TRBJ1-2; size: few; V: TRBV15; D: TRBD1; DNA: TGTGCCACCAGCAGAGATCAGGGGGCCGTAAGCGGCTACACCTTC; CDR3: CATSRDQGAVSGYTF
J: TRBJ2-1; size: once; V: TRBV5-1; D: TRBD2; DNA: TGCGCCAGCAGCCGGACGCGCGGGGGGGCCTCCTACAATGAGCAGTTCTTC; CDR3: CASSRTRGGASYNEQFF
J: TRBJ1-1; size: .; V: TRBV5-1; D: TRBD1; DNA: TGCGCCAGCAGCTTACTAACAGGGGTGGGCACTGAAGCTTTCTTT; CDR3: CASSLLTGVGTEAFF
J: TRBJ2-4; size: .; V: TRBV4-1; D: .; DNA: TGCGCCAGCAGCCAAGAGGCCACGGTGGCCCCAGGGCAGTACTTC; CDR3: CASSQEATVAPGQYF
J: TRBJ1-1; size: few; V: TRBV6-5; D: .; DNA: TGTGCCAGCAGACAGGGCCCCGGAGGAACTGAAGCTTTCTTT; CDR3: CASRQGPGGTEAFF
J: TRBJ1-3; size: .; V: TRBV4-1; D: .; DNA: TGCGCCAGCAGCCAAGATATAACTCAGGGTGGAAACACCATATATTTT; CDR3: CASSQDITQGGNTIYF
J: TRBJ1-5; size: .; V: TRBV24-1; D: TRBD1; DNA: TGTGCCACCAGTGATCGGACAGGGGGCAGACAGCCCCAGCATTTT; CDR3: CATSDRTGGRQPQHF
J: TRBJ1-2; size: few; V: TRBV5-1; D: .; DNA: TGCGCCAGCAGCCCCTCGGGGGGGTATGGCTACACCTTC; CDR3: CASSPSGGYGYTF
J: TRBJ1-2; size: .; V: TRBV7-9; D: .; DNA: TGTGCCAGCAGCTCCGACTATTATGGCTACACCTTC; CDR3: CASSSDYYGYTF
J: TRBJ2-7; size: .; V: TRBV30; D: .; DNA: TGTGCCTGGACACAGGGTATAGGCTACGAGCAGTACTTC; CDR3: CAWTQGIGYEQYF
J: TRBJ2-3; size: once; V: TRBV9; D: .; DNA: TGTGCCAGCCCCGGGGGCACAGATACGCAGTATTTT; CDR3: CASPGGTDTQYF
J: TRBJ1-2; size: .; V: TRBV5-4; D: TRBD1; DNA: TGTGCCAGCAGCCCCAAAGAGGACAGGTTCTATGGCTACACCTTC; CDR3: CASSPKEDRFYGYTF
J: TRBJ1-5; size: .; V: TRBV5-8; D: TRBD1; DNA: TGTGCCAGCAGCTCATGGGGACAGGGGAATCAGCCCCAGCATTTT; CDR3: CASSSWGQGNQPQHF
J: TRBJ1-1; size: .; V: TRBV19; D: .; DNA: TGTGCCAGTTGCCCATCCCTCTCGGGACACTCCACTGAAGCTTTCTTT; CDR3: CASCPSLSGHSTEAFF
J: TRBJ2-3; size: .; V: TRBV18; D: .; DNA: TGTGCCAGCTCACCACAGGGGATGGCAGATACGCAGTATTTT; CDR3: CASSPQGMADTQYF
J: TRBJ2-7; size: .; V: TRBV6-2/TRBV6-3; D: .; DNA: TGTGCCAGCAGTTACGCACTAGATTACTCCTACGAGCAGTACTTC; CDR3: CASSYALDYSYEQYF
J: TRBJ2-6; size: .; V: TRBV7-8; D: .; DNA: TGTGCCAGCAGCTCGTACAGGGTAATAGGGCCTGGGGCCAACGTCCTGACTTTC; CDR3: CASSSYRVIGPGANVLTF
J: TRBJ2-4; size: .; V: TRBV7-2; D: .; DNA: TGTGCCAGCAGCTTAGGGTACGTGGACAGACTTCTAGCCAAAAACATTCAGTACTTC; CDR3: CASSLGYVDRLLAKNIQYF
J: TRBJ1-1; size: .; V: TRBV7-2; D: .; DNA: TGTGCCAGCAGCGGGGGACTCAAAAACACTGAAGCTTTCTTT; CDR3: CASSGGLKNTEAFF
J: TRBJ2-7; size: once; V: TRBV19; D: TRBD2; DNA: TGTGCCAGTAGCGGCATAGCGGGGAAATCCCTCTCCTACGAGCAGTACTTC; CDR3: CASSGIAGKSLSYEQYF
J: TRBJ1-1; size: few; V: TRBV28; D: TRBD1; DNA: TGTGCCAGCAGATCTGGACAGGGAGCGAACACTGAAGCTTTCTTT; CDR3: CASRSGQGANTEAFF
J: TRBJ1-2; size: .; V: TRBV9; D: TRBD1; DNA: TGTGCCAGCAGCAAAGGGACAGGGGACCCCCTTGGCTACACCTTC; CDR3: CASSKGTGDPLGYTF
J: TRBJ1-1; size: few; V: TRBV7-9; D: .; DNA: TGTGCCAGCAGCCGATGGGGGCCAACTGAAGCTTTCTTT; CDR3: CASSRWGPTEAFF
J: TRBJ1-5; size: .; V: TRBV6-5; D: TRBD1; DNA: TGTGCCAGCAGTTCAGGACAGGGTAAAAATCAGCCCCAGCATTTT; CDR3: CASSSGQGKNQPQHF